Below, 7 T cell receptor beta chains from the same sample are listed, as sequenced in a study of blood T cell repertoires in COVID-19 (dated by TCRdb to 2020 to 2021). Library creation used the immunoSEQ multiplex PCR assay. TCRdb carries this immuneACCESS record with in-frame sequences only. Its versions omit some clonotypes, under half of them owing to an unresolved V gene in the studies checked, with the rest unexplained. The sample has over 350,000 clones on record, 86% of them singletons. The ten biggest clones cover 1.4% of the sample. Sequences were obtained from peripheral blood. Receptors were obtained from a woman under 40 with active or convalescent COVID-19.

The chain couples TRBV7-9 to TRBJ1-2; perhaps TRBD1 as D (6 bases). Germline assignment: CDR1 SEHNR and CDR2 FQNEAQ (reference sequence). The ends were cut back, 3 bases at V and 6 bases at J, with 14 bases in the middle. The CDR3 totals 14 residues. CDR3 DNA: TGTGCCAGCAGCTTGCCTGGACGACAGGATGGCTACACCTTC. It specifies CASSLPGRQDGYTF.

V gene TRBV29-1 combines with J gene TRBJ2-7; weak D call: TRBD2 (5 bases). From germline, CDR1 is SQVTM and CDR2 ANQGSEA. Trimming took 6 bases from V and 0 from J, leaving 15 bases between them. The CDR3 spans 14 residues. In DNA form, the CDR3 reads TGCAGCGTCTCTGAGGGTGAGGGCTCCTACGAGCAGTACTTC. Its protein is CSVSEGEGSYEQYF.

This chain links TRBV29-1 with TRBJ2-2; TRBD2 aligns across 7 bases. With V trimmed by 0 bases and J by 6 bases, 4 bases remained unmatched. The CDR3 has 14 amino acids. The germline V gene encodes CDR1 SQVTM and CDR2 ANQGSEA. The CDR3 nucleotides are TGCAGCGTTGAAGATCCCCTAGCGGCCGGGGAGCTGTTTTTT. Protein: CSVEDPLAAGELFF.

As to this clone: This sample also contains other DNA sequences that code for the same CDR3. This sequence joins TRBV18 and TRBJ1-1; D is possibly TRBD1 (5 bases). V shed 0 bases and J shed 1 base, with 6 bases lying between them. The germline V gene encodes CDR1 KGHSH and CDR2 LQKENI. The CDR3 spans 14 residues. In DNA, the CDR3 is TGTGCCAGCTCACCACCGGGGGGGAACACTGAAGCTTTCTTT. This translates into CASSPPGGNTEAFF.

This clone appeared once. V usage is TRBV18 and J usage is TRBJ2-1, with D perhaps TRBD1 (5 bases). Germline CDR1 is KGHSH and CDR2 is LQKENI. This CDR3 is 15 amino acids long. V lost 2 bases and J 2 bases, leaving 10 bases between the germline ends. The CDR3 bases are TGTGCCAGCTCACCATATAGGGGAACCTACAATGAGCAGTTCTTC. This gives the protein CASSPYRGTYNEQFF.

The chain combines TRBV7-2 with TRBJ1-2; 12 bases are shared with TRBD1. The germline V gene encodes CDR1 SGHTA and CDR2 FQGNSA. The V and J ends lost 5 bases and 8 bases, in that order; junction bases with no gene match: 9. This CDR3 has 15 amino acids. Written as DNA, the CDR3 is TGTGCCAGCAGCAAAAGGGACAGGGGGCCGAGGGGCTACACCTTC. Translated, it gives CASSKRDRGPRGYTF.

The gene calls are TRBV5-1 and TRBJ2-2; maybe TRBD1 (5 bases). V lost 0 bases, J lost 7 bases, and 7 bases lay in between. The CDR3 is 13 amino acids. Germline V gene data show CDR1 as SGHRS and CDR2 as YFSETQ. CDR3 residues: CASSLEGVGELFF. The CDR3 nucleotides read TGCGCCAGCAGCTTGGAAGGGGTCGGGGAGCTGTTTTTT.